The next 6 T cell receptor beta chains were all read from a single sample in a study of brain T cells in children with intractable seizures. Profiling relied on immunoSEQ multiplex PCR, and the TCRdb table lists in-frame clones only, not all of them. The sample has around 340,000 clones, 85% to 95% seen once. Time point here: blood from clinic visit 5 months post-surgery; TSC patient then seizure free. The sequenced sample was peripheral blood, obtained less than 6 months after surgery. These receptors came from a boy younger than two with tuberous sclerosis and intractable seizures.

This CDR3 is CASSLYGGHTEAFF. As DNA, the CDR3 is TGTGCCAGCAGTTTATATGGGGGGCATACTGAAGCTTTCTTT. The genes are TRBV27 and TRBJ1-1; TRBD1 is a possible D gene (6 bases). The germline V gene encodes CDR1 MNHEY and CDR2 SMNVEV (reference sequence). Trimming took 1 base from V and 5 from J, leaving 11 bases between them. The CDR3 runs to 14 residues.

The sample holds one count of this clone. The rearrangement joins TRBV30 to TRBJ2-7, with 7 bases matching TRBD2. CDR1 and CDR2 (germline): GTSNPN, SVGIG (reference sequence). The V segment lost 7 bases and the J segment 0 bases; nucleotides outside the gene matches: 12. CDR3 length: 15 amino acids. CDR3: CAYRKSGVSSYEQYF. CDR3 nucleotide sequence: TGTGCCTACCGAAAAAGCGGGGTAAGCTCCTACGAGCAGTACTTC.

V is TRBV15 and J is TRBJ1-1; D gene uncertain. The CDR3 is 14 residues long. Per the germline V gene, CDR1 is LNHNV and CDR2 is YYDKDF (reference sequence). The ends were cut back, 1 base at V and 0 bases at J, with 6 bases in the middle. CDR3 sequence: CATSRGQMNTEAFF. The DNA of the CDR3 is TGTGCCACCAGCAGAGGACAAATGAACACTGAAGCTTTCTTT.

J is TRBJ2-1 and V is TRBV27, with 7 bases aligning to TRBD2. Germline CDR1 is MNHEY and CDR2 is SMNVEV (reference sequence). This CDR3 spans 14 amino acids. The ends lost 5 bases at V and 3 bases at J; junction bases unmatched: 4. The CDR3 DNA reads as TGTGCCAGCAGTAAGGCGGGGGTCTACAATGAGCAGTTCTTC. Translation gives CASSKAGVYNEQFF.

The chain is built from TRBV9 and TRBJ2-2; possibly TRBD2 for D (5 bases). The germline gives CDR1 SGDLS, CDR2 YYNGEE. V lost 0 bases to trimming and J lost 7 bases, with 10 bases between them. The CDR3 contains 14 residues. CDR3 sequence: CASSVALGNGELFF. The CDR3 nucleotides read TGTGCCAGCAGCGTAGCACTAGGTAACGGGGAGCTGTTTTTT.

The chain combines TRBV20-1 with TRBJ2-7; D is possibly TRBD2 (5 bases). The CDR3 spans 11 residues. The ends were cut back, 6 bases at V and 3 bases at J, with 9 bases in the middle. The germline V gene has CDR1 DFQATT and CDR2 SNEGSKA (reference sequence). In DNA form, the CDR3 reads TGCAGTGCCACTCGGGACTACGAGCAGTACTTC. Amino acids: CSATRDYEQYF.